This T cell receptor beta chain was found in a study of blood T cell repertoires in COVID-19. Study overall: Italy, Spain and the United States were the sources of the convalescent and acute COVID-19 samples. The cDNA or gDNA used as material had been derived from T cells, B-cell-depleted T cells, or PBMCs.

In the source study's methods: Scientists estimated how many nucleated cells there were by amplifying reference gene primers. This table comes from immunoSEQ multiplex PCR, and its TCRdb copy is limited to in-frame clones, with some not included. That table furnishes V, J and clone size, whereas the DNA furnished D and trimming. The sample includes tens of thousands of clones, roughly 89% seen only once; the top ten take about a fifth. Per the germline V gene, CDR1 is SGHNT and CDR2 is YYREEE (reference sequence). V lost 0 bases and J 2 bases, leaving 6 bases between the germline ends. This CDR3 is 13 amino acids long.

The sequence derives from a man aged 50-59 years with active COVID-19. Sequenced sample: peripheral blood. This sequence joins TRBV5-4 and TRBJ2-7; D unresolved. CDR3 nucleotides: TGTGCCAGCAGCTTGGATGCGGCCTACGAGCAGTACTTC. This sequence encodes CASSLDAAYEQYF.